This T cell receptor beta chain was recorded in a study of T cell responses to AZD1222 COVID-19 vaccine. CDR1 SQVTM and CDR2 ANQGSEA come from the germline V gene. Unmatched junction bases numbered 3, after V lost 6 bases and J lost 5 bases. CDR3 length equals 11 residues. This table comes from immunoSEQ multiplex PCR, and its TCRdb copy is limited to in-frame clones, with some not included. The sample records 95,000 to 110,000 clones, approximately 86% being singletons. The V gene is TRBV29-1, the J gene TRBJ2-7, with TRBD1 identical over 8 bases. This material consisted of peripheral blood, taken 28 days after the second dose of the MenACWY control vaccine. The sequence came from an adult who received the MenACWY meningococcal vaccine as a control. CDR3 sequence reads: CSVTGENEQYF. Here the CDR3 DNA reads TGCAGCGTGACAGGGGAGAACGAGCAGTACTTC.